Described below is a single TCR beta chain sequence and its context. Per germline, CDR1 SGDLS and CDR2 YYNGEE. The CDR3 loop spans 20 amino acids. Trimming took 4 bases from V and 4 from J, leaving 30 bases between them. Method: immunoSEQ multiplex PCR; TCRdb's copy keeps in-frame clones and lacks some. The sample has more than 80,000 clones; approximately 78% are singletons. The entry originates in a study of blood T cell repertoires in COVID-19. Across the study: Specimens from acute and convalescent COVID-19 originated in the United States, Italy and Spain. T cells, B-cell-depleted T cells, or PBMCs provided the cDNA or gDNA that served as material.

The sequence came from a man aged 50-59 years with active or convalescent COVID-19. Sequences were obtained from peripheral blood. The chain links TRBV9 to TRBJ1-5; D might be TRBD1 (5 bases). The CDR3 loop reads CASSPGGAQGRGFGNQPQHF. In nucleotides, the CDR3 is TGTGCCAGCAGCCCCGGTGGTGCTCAGGGTCGAGGTTTCGGTAATCAGCCCCAGCATTTT.